This T cell receptor (beta chain) was retrieved from a study of T cell responses to AZD1222 COVID-19 vaccine. The CDR3 length is 14 residues. With 9 bases clipped from V and 2 bases from J, the junction kept 5 bases outside the gene matches. Germline V lookup: CDR1 LNHNV, CDR2 YYDKDF (reference sequence). Study-wide results and limits: Donors in the cohort were predominantly white British and more often female, and clonal diversity was possibly underestimated. Spike-spanning, vaccine-associated CD4 TCRs were dominant at 160-218 and 743-854. It was only after the peak T cell response that any repertoires were sampled. Just a handful of people given AZD1222 tested seropositive at baseline.

TCRdb's copy holds only in-frame clones and misses some; the assay was immunoSEQ multiplex PCR. In the table there are about 150,000 clones, about 92% of which are singletons. In the case of this clone: Its antigen is undetermined.

Specimen: peripheral blood, collected on day 0 of AZD1222 vaccination. The chain links TRBV15 to TRBJ1-4; 8 bases map to TRBD1. The sequence came from an adult in good health. CDR3 DNA sequence: TGTGCCACTACCTCAGGGGGCACTAATGAAAAACTGTTTTTT. It translates to CATTSGGTNEKLFF. Supplemented by reference TRBV15 and TRBJ1-4, the full variable domain reads DAMVIQNPRYQVTQFGKPVTLSCSQTLNHNVMYWYQQKSSQAPKLLFHYYDKDFNNEADTPDNFQSRRPNTSFCFLDIRSPGLGDTAMYLCATTSGGTNEKLFFGSGTQLSVL.